This record looks at one TCR beta chain sequence and its context. After removal of 0 bases from V and 8 bases from J, the junction contained 6 bases not matched to a gene. The CDR3 totals 14 residues. Germline lookup yields CDR1 SGHDT and CDR2 YYEEEE. This sample is drawn from a study of CD8+ T cells in alopecia areata. Researchers picked out CD4+ and CD8+ T cells from PBMCs by sorting. cDNA reverse transcribed from extracted RNA served as the sequencing template. TCRdb's copy holds only in-frame clones and misses some; the assay was immunoSEQ multiplex PCR. The table has more than 200,000 clones, roughly two thirds seen once; the top ten hold around 1.2%.

Here the sequenced sample was CD4+ T cells sorted from blood, taken at week 0. This TCR came from a human donor with alopecia areata. The chain uses TRBV5-6 and TRBJ1-2, with 8 bases aligning to TRBD1. The CDR3 is CASSLAYRGEGYTF. The CDR3 bases are TGTGCCAGCAGCTTGGCCTACAGGGGGGAAGGCTACACCTTC.